This T cell receptor (beta chain) was identified during a study of T cells after yellow fever vaccination. At least ten counts were recorded for this clonotype. Its target is not known. Study-wide results and limits: The bulk population could contribute abundant contaminating clonotypes to FACS-sorted repertoires. When the response was secondary, it was weaker but reached its peak faster, day 5 versus 15.

TCRdb used MiXCR to reprocess the 5' RACE reads, holding one entry per CDR3 protein. Altogether 400,000 to 650,000 distinct CDR3 sequences are present, around a fifth being singletons, with the ten largest covering roughly 16%. Germline V lookup: CDR1 SGDLS, CDR2 YYNGEE. The length of the CDR3 is 16 residues. V was pared by 0 bases and J by 0 bases, with 5 bases of the junction left unmatched. The sequenced sample was PBMCs, obtained about 21 days after the first yellow fever vaccination. The receptor was isolated from a man younger than 35 who received the YFV17D yellow fever vaccine. V and J are TRBV9 and TRBJ1-2; 7 bases match TRBD1. The CDR3 coding sequence is TGTGCCAGCAGCGTAGACAACAGGGGTGCTAACTATGGCTACACCTTC. Translated: CASSVDNRGANYGYTF.